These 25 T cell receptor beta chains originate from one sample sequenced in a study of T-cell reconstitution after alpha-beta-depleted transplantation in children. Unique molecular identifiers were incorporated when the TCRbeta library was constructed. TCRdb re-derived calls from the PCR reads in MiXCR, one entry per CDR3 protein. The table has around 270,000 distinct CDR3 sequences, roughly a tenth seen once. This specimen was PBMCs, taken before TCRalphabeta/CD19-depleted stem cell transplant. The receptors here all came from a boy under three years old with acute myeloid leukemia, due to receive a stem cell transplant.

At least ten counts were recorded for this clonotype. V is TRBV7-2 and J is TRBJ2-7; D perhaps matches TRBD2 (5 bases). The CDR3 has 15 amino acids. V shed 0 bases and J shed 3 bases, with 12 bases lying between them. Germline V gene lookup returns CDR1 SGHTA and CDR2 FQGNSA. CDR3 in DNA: TGTGCCAGCAGCTTAGCCGAGCGGCTTCACTACGAGCAGTACTTC. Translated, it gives CASSLAERLHYEQYF.

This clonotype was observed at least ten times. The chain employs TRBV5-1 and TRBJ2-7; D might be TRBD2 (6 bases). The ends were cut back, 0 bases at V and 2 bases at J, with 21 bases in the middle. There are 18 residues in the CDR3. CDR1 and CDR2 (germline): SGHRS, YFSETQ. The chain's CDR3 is CASSLAMELSGYAYEQYF. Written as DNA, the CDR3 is TGCGCCAGCAGCTTGGCCATGGAACTAAGCGGGTATGCCTACGAGCAGTACTTC. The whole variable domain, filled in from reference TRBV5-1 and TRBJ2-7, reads KAGVTQTPRYLIKTRGQQVTLSCSPISGHRSVSWYQQTPGQGLQFLFEYFSETQRNKGNFPGRFSGRQFSNSRSEMNVSTLELGDSALYLCASSLAMELSGYAYEQYFGPGTRLTVT.

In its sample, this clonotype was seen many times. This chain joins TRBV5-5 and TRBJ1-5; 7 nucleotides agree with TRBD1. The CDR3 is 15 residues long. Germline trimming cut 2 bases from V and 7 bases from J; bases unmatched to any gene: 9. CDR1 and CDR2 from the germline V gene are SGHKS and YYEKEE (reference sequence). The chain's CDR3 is CASSFQTGTGQPQHF. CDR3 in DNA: TGTGCCAGCAGCTTCCAGACAGGGACTGGGCAGCCCCAGCATTTT.

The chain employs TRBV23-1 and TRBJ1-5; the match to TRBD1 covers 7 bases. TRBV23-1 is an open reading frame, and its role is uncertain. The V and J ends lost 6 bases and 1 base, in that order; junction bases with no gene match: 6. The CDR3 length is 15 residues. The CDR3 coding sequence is TGCGCCAGCAGACGAGGGGGCCGGAGCAATCAGCCCCAGCATTTT. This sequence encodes CASRRGGRSNQPQHF.

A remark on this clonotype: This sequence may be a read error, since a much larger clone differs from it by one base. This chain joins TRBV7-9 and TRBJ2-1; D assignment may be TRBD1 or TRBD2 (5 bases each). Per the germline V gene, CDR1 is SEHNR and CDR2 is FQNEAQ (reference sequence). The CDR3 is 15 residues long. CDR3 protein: CTSTGSGSSYNEQFF. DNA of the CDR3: TGTACCAGCACCGGGTCAGGGAGCTCCTACAATGAGCAGTTCTTC.

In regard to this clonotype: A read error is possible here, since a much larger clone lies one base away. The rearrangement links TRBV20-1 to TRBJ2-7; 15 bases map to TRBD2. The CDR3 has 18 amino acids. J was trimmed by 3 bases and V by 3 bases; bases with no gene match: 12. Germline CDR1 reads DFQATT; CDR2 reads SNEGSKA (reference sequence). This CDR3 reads CSASSQGLAGGVFYEQYF. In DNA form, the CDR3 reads TGCAGTGCTAGCAGCCAGGGACTAGCGGGAGGAGTGTTCTACGAGCAGTACTTC.

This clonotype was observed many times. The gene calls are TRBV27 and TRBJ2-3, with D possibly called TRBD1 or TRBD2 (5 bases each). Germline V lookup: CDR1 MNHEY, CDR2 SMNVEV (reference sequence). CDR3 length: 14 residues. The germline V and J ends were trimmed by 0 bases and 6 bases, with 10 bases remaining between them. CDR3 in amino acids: CASSLSGRGDTQYF. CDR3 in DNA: TGTGCCAGCAGTTTATCGGGACGCGGGGATACGCAGTATTTT.

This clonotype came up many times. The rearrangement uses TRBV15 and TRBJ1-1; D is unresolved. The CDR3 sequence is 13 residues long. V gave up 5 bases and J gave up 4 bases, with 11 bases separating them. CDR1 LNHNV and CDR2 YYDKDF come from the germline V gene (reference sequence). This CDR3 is CATSGRVPTEAFF. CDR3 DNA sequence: TGTGCCACCAGCGGGAGGGTCCCCACTGAAGCTTTCTTT.

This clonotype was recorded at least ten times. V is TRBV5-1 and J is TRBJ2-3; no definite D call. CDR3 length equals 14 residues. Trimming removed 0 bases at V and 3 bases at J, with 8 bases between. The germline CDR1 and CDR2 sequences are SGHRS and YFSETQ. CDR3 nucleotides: TGCGCCAGCAGCTTGGCTTTATGGACAGATACGCAGTATTTT. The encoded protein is CASSLALWTDTQYF.

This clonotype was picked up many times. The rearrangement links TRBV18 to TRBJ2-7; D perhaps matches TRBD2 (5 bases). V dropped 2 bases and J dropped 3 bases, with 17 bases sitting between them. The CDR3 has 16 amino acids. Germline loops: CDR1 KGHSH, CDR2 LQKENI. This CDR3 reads CASSPGVVALSYEQYF. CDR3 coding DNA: TGTGCCAGCTCACCAGGGGTAGTAGCGTTGAGCTACGAGCAGTACTTC.

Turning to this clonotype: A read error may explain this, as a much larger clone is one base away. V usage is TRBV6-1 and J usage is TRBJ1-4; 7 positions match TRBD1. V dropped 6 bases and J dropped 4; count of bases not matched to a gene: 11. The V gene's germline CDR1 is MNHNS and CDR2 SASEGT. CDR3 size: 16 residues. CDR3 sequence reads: CASSPGTVSSNEKLFF. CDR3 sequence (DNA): TGTGCCAGCAGCCCCGGGACAGTCTCAAGTAATGAAAAACTGTTTTTT.

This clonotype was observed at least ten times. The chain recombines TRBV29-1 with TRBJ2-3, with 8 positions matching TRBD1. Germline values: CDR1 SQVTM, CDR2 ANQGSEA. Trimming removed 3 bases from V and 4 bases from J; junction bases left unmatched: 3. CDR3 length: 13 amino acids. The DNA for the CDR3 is TGCAGCGTTGATTTACAGGGGGCAGATACGCAGTATTTT. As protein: CSVDLQGADTQYF.

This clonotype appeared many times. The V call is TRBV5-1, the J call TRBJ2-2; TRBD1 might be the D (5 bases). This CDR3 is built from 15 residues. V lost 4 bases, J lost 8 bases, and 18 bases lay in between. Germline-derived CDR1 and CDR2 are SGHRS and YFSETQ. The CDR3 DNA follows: TGCGCCAGCAGCCTTCAGTTGACAGCCAGAGGGGAGCTGTTTTTT. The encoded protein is CASSLQLTARGELFF.

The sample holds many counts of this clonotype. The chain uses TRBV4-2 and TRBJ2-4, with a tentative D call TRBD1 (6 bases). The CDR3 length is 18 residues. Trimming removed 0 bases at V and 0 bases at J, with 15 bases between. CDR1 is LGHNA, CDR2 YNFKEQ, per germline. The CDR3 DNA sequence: TGTGCCAGCAGCCAAGATCTGGACAGACTTCTAGCCAAAAACATTCAGTACTTC. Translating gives CASSQDLDRLLAKNIQYF.

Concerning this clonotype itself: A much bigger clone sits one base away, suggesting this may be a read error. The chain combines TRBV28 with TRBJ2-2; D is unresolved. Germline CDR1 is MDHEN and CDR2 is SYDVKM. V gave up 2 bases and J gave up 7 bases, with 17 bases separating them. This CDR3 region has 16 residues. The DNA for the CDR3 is TGTGCCAGCAGTTTAAGTTGTCAGCGAGAACACGGGGAGCTGTTTTTT. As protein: CASSLSCQREHGELFF.

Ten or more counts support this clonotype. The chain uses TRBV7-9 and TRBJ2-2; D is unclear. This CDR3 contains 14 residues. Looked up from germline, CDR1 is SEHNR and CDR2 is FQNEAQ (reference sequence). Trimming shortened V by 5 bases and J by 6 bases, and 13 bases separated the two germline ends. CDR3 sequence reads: CASSPPNLSGELFF. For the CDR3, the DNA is TGTGCCAGCAGCCCCCCGAATTTGTCCGGGGAGCTGTTTTTT.

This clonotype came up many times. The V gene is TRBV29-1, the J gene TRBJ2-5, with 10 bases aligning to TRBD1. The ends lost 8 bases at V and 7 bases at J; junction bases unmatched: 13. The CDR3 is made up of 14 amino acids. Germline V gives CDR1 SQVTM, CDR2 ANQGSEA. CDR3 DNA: TGCAGCTTCCTCCGGGACAGGGGTTTAGGGACCCAGTACTTC. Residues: CSFLRDRGLGTQYF.

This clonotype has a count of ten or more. CDR3 amino acids: CASRKRSTRGDTQYF. The DNA for the CDR3 is TGTGCCAGCAGGAAGAGGTCCACAAGGGGTGATACGCAGTATTTT. The V call is TRBV12-3 or TRBV12-4, the J call TRBJ2-3; TRBD1 is a possible D gene (5 bases). With 6 bases removed from V and 6 bases from J, the gap between germline ends came to 19 bases. The CDR3 spans 15 residues.

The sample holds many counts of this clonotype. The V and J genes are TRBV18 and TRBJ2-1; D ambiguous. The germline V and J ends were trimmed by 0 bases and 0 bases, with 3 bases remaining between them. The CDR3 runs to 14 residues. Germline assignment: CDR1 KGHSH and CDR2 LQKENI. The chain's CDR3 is CASSPPYSYNEQFF. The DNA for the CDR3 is TGTGCCAGCTCACCACCTTACTCCTACAATGAGCAGTTCTTC.

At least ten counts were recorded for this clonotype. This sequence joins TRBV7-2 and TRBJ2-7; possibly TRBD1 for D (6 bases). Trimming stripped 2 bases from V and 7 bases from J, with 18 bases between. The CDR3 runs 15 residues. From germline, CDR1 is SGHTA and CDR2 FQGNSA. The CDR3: CASSLRGFSSGEQYF. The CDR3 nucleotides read TGTGCCAGCAGCTTAAGGGGGTTTTCTTCGGGTGAGCAGTACTTC.

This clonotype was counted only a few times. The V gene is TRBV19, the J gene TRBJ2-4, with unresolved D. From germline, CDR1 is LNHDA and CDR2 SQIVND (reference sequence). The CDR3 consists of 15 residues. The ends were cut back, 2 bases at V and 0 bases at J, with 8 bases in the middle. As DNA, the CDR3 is TGTGCCAGTAGTATAAACGGCTTAGCCAAAAACATTCAGTACTTC. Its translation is CASSINGLAKNIQYF.

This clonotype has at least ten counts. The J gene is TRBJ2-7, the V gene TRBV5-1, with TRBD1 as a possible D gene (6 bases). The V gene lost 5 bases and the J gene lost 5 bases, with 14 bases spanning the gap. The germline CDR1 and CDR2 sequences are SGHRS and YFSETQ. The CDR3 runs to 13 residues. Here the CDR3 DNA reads TGCGCCAGCAGGGATAGCCCAGGGGACGAGCAGTACTTC. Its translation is CASRDSPGDEQYF. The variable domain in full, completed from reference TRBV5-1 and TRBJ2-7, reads KAGVTQTPRYLIKTRGQQVTLSCSPISGHRSVSWYQQTPGQGLQFLFEYFSETQRNKGNFPGRFSGRQFSNSRSEMNVSTLELGDSALYLCASRDSPGDEQYFGPGTRLTVT.

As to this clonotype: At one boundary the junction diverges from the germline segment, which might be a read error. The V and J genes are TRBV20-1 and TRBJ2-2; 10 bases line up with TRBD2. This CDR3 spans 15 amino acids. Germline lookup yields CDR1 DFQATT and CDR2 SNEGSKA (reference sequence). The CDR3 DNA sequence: TGCAGTGCTAGAGGAGCGGGGGGGCAGCCCGGGGACCTGTTTTTT. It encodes CSARGAGGQPGDLFF.

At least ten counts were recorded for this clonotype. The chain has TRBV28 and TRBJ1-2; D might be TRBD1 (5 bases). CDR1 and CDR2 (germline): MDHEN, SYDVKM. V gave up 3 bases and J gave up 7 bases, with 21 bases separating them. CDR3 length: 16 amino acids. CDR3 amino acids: CASSFSGTVPYVGYTF. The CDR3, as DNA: TGTGCCAGCAGTTTCTCCGGGACGGTACCCTACGTTGGCTACACCTTC.

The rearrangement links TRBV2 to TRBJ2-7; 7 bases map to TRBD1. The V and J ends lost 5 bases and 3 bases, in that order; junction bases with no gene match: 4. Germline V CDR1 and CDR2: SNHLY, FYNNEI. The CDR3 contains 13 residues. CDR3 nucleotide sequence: TGTGCCAGCAGTAGACAGGGTCTCTACGAGCAGTACTTC. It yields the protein CASSRQGLYEQYF. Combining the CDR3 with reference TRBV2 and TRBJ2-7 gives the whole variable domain EPEVTQTPSHQVTQMGQEVILRCVPISNHLYFYWYRQILGQKVEFLVSFYNNEISEKSEIFDDQFSVERPDGSNFTLKIRSTKLEDSAMYFCASSRQGLYEQYFGPGTRLTVT.